This section outlines one TCR beta chain sequence together with its context. Its binding antigen is unknown. The sample originates from a study of monozygotic twins with inflammatory bowel disease (dated 2019 in TCRdb). Describing the broader study: The complete study included around 30 monozygotic twin pairs: 19 IBD-discordant Danish pairs and nine German pairs, of which four were IBD-concordant and five were IBD-discordant. The search for disease-associated traits relied mainly on comparing IBD patients with their genetically identical healthy co-twins within discordant pairs. Each individual had, on average, about 151 000 unique TCRalpha sequences and 181 000 unique TCRbeta sequences available for analysis.

To prepare the library, 5' RACE was applied. Each TCR library was prepared from 3,000 to 4,500 ng of total RNA. For each sample, cDNA synthesis was carried out in eight separate reactions using SMARTScribe reverse transcriptase. During cDNA synthesis, template switching was used to introduce unique molecular identifiers that contained a 6-nucleotide sample barcode. TCRalpha and TCRbeta cDNA was amplified by two nested PCRs of roughly 16 and 10 cycles, with bead purification after each PCR. Before amplification, cDNA was treated with uracil DNA-glycosylase and purified using the QIAquick PCR purification kit. In the second PCR, Illumina TruSeq-compatible adapters and sample-specific barcodes were added. Library quality and concentration were checked on TapeStation and Qubit, and libraries were pooled at approximately 4.7 ng each. Sequencing of the pooled libraries was done on an Illumina HiSeq2500 single-index Rapid Run using custom sequencing primers and 2 x 100 bp reads. The authors' analysis ran thus. UMI-based consensus assembly with MiGEC version 1.2.6 was used to correct PCR and sequencing errors. MiXCR version 2.1.1 was used to carry out V(D)J alignment, clonotype assembly and CDR3 extraction. Gene usage, clonotype sharing and MAIT/NKT TCR abundance were normalised by analysing the top 1000, 10 000 and 20 000 clonotypes per sample. After downsampling to 27 000 UMIs, diversity was calculated as the inverse Simpson index using the vegan R package. Statistical testing used paired Mann-Whitney U tests on the discordant twin pairs and applied Benjamini-Hochberg correction for multiple testing. TCRdb reprocessed the reads into one record per CDR3 protein sequence, lacking DNA. None of the V and J calls come from the authors' own analysis; TCRdb made them. This sample's records show 350,000 to 400,000 distinct CDR3 sequences. The top ten hold around 2.6% of the sample.

From each donor, a roughly 2.6 ml peripheral blood sample was collected into PAXgene tubes and stored at -80 degrees C. Total RNA was isolated from whole blood with the PAXgene blood miRNA kit on an automated QIAcube, without T cell sorting. Peripheral blood from monozygotic twin pairs who were concordant or discordant for inflammatory bowel disease underwent deep TCRalpha and TCRbeta repertoire profiling using unique molecular barcoding. For every twin pair, smoking habits were documented, and each individual was categorised as a current, former or never smoker. Overall results and qualifications from the work: Background noise and inter-individual variability may have been introduced into the repertoires by the differing immunosuppressive treatments among patients. No single strong signal or clonotype linked to IBD turned up in the results, so the idea that one exists was not supported. IBD patients shared fewer clonotypes with other individuals than healthy twins did, most markedly in patients showing signs of disease activity. Repertoire similarity did not differ between concordant and discordant twins, which could be due to limited statistical power. A decrease in TCRbeta repertoire diversity, as measured by inverse Simpson index, was observed in IBD patients compared with their healthy co-twins. Different T cell subtypes could not be distinguished in the analysis.

The CDR1 and CDR2 encoded by the germline V gene are SGHTA and FQGNSA. The CDR3 holds 14 amino acids from the cysteine to the phenylalanine. DNA for this receptor is not on file. The source material was blood. This TCR derives from a human donor with ulcerative colitis or Crohn's disease, or a healthy co-twin of an affected twin (not recorded which). In this chain, TRBV7-2 is recombined with TRBJ2-7; the TCRdb D gene call, TRBD1, has no DNA to confirm it. The CDR3 reads as follows: CANSSSRGKYEQYF.